This T cell receptor beta chain derives from a study of shared T cell receptors in the human thymus listed by TCRdb under 2021. About the full investigation: The study investigated the way shared, self-reactive T-cell receptor alpha chains are produced in the human thymus.

Regarding this clone: Its antigen is currently not known. Nothing much larger sits one base from this clone, and base qualities are not available.

Libraries were made using the immunoSEQ multiplex PCR assay. TCRdb's version of the immuneACCESS table is confined to in-frame rearrangements and falls short of the full clone set. An unresolved V gene accounts for under half of the shortfall where checked; the remainder is of unknown origin. For this sample there are under 850,000 clones; 88% appear just once. The leading ten clones occupy about 0.01% of the sample. The CDR3, from cysteine to phenylalanine, totals 16 residues. Only the CDR3 DNA stays, 48 bases, in frame from base 1. In the germline V gene, CDR1 corresponds to MNHNS and CDR2 to SASEGT. V is cut back by 0 bases and J by 4 bases, with 7 bases in the junction unmatched. These same data were also listed under a study on human thymus T cells. As that second paper reports: Donors were immunologically healthy infants undergoing open corrective cardiac surgery for congenital heart defects in Finland. Thymus tissue was collected as surgical resects that were removed during corrective cardiac surgery. Usage of V and J gene segments appeared to be biased in both the thymic and the peripheral blood repertoires. According to the related research, thymic TCR repertoires were highly overlapping among unrelated individuals. TCR alpha and beta repertoires from fewer than ten infant thymus samples and a few related peripheral blood samples were characterized in the study. Donor ages ranging from roughly 7 to 250 days were recorded, and roughly six male and a couple of female infants were included in the cohort. After being mechanically released from the tissue, thymocytes were kept at -70 degrees C in pellets of about 9.5-30 million cells. A QIAsymphony instrument was used to extract genomic DNA from the frozen cell pellets. TCRB and TCRAD loci were amplified from a standardized quantity of quality-controlled genomic DNA using the immunoSEQ multiplex PCR assay. The amplicons spanned the V(D)J region and were long enough to cover the CDR3 and allow V and J genes to be identified. The amplicons were sequenced on an Illumina platform via the commercial immunoSEQ service. Primer bias and sequencing errors were corrected as previously described, and TCRAD and TCRB definitions were based on the IMGT database. Repertoires were analysed with immunoSEQ Analyzer 3.0 and VDJTools, covering basic statistics, V/J segment usage, diversity estimates, rarefaction and pairwise overlap. Diversity was estimated with Chao1, ChaoE, Efron-Thisted, Shannon and inverse Simpson indices, and also on datasets down-sampled to the smallest sample. Repertoire overlap was assessed by strict matching of CDR3 nucleotide sequence, V gene and J gene, and clustering was done by Jaccard-based multidimensional scaling. On average, thymus samples yielded about 810,000 unique TCRB clonotypes, whereas blood samples yielded some 80,000.

This sequence was found in a boy younger than two with a congenital heart defect. Donor details come from another sample of the same person, matched by shared clones. Source material: thymocytes. The rearrangement combines TRBV6-1 with TRBJ1-1; TRBD1 matches 8 bases in the middle. The CDR3 corresponds to CASSEAHRGGLTEAFF. At the DNA level, the sequence is TGTGCCAGCAGTGAAGCACACAGGGGGGGCCTCACTGAAGCTTTCTTT.